The 15 T cell receptor beta chains below were found in one sample sequenced in a study of kidney transplant recipient with SARS-CoV-2 infection. TCRdb used MiXCR to reprocess the reads, holding one entry per CDR3 protein. The repertoire holds 250,000 or so distinct CDR3 sequences, with more than 25% as singletons. Sample: a blood sample, taken at baseline and on roughly day 110 from a kidney transplant recipient. Receptor source: a young adult male patient who had COVID-19 and was a kidney transplant recipient. Some T cells may trace back to the graft donor.

The table lists this clonotype with a few counts. The V and J genes are TRBV5-4 and TRBJ1-2; no clear D. CDR1 is SGHNT, CDR2 YYREEE, per germline (reference sequence). The V end lost 6 bases, the J end lost 4 bases, and 22 bases lay between the germline ends. The CDR3 runs to 16 residues. The CDR3 DNA sequence: TGTGCCAGCATAGTTATCGTACCAGGAAAGACCTATGGCTACACCTTC. Its protein product is CASIVIVPGKTYGYTF.

Concerning this clonotype: This may arise from a read error, as a much more abundant clone is one base away. The chain links TRBV5-5 to TRBJ1-4; TRBD1 might be the D (5 bases). The CDR3 extends over 15 amino acids. Germline V CDR1 and CDR2: SGHKS, YYEKEE (reference sequence). CDR3 nucleotides: TGTGCCAACAGCTTGGGGACCGGCCTTAATGAAAAACTGTTTTTT. Its protein product is CANSLGTGLNEKLFF.

The CDR3 DNA reads as TGTGCCAGCAGAACCCTCAGGAGTACTAATGAAAAACTGTTTTTT. It specifies CASRTLRSTNEKLFF. The V gene is TRBV28, the J gene TRBJ1-4; D unclear. Trimming removed 6 bases from V and 2 bases from J, with 13 bases in between. The CDR3 has 15 amino acids. CDR1 is MDHEN, CDR2 SYDVKM, per germline.

This clonotype showed up many times. It is unclear where the CDR3 begins or ends on the DNA, so no DNA is shown, and the CDR3 is as TCRdb lists it. The CDR3 spells CISVPERGVEVGKTYGYTF. V is TRBV7-5 and J is TRBJ1-2. TRBV7-5 is described as a pseudogene. The CDR3 region is 19 residues in length, termini included.

There are many counts of this clonotype. CDR3 nucleotides: TGCAGTGCTAGCCGATCAGGGATGGGTTCACCCCTCCACTTT. It yields the protein CSASRSGMGSPLHF. This chain uses TRBV20-1 with TRBJ1-6; TRBD1 might be the D (5 bases). The V gene lost 3 bases and the J gene lost 9 bases, with 15 bases spanning the gap. The germline CDR1 and CDR2 sequences are DFQATT and SNEGSKA (reference sequence). The CDR3 contains 14 residues.

This clonotype was found a few times. This could be a read error, since a much larger clone is one nucleotide away. Without the conserved terminal phenylalanine or tryptophan, this CDR3 likely stems from a read error. This chain uses TRBV12-3 or TRBV12-4 with TRBJ1-1; TRBD1 matches at 8 bases. The CDR3 totals 16 residues. V lost 6 bases and J lost 4; bases outside the gene matches: 13. The CDR3 spells CASSPGQGRWGTEAFL. The CDR3 coding sequence is TGTGCCAGCAGCCCAGGACAGGGACGATGGGGCACTGAAGCTTTCCTT.

To note about this clonotype: This may come from a read error, since a much larger clone is one base off. The chain recombines TRBV6-2 or TRBV6-3 with TRBJ2-1, with a possible D match to TRBD2 (6 bases). TRBJ2-7 explains the end of the DNA better; the J call may be wrong. Germline V gives CDR1 MNHEY, CDR2 SVGEGT. The CDR3 sequence is 13 residues long. CDR3 sequence reads: CASRRDSAYKQYF. The CDR3 DNA reads TGTGCCAGCCGCCGGGACTCAGCCTACAAGCAGTACTTC.

The table lists this clonotype with a few counts. The chain is built from TRBV7-2 and TRBJ2-1; TRBD2 aligns across 9 bases. CDR3 length: 20 amino acids. The ends lost 5 bases at V and 0 bases at J; junction bases unmatched: 17. The germline gives CDR1 SGHTA, CDR2 FQGNSA. CDR3: CASSRPSGTRLVGSYNEQFF. The CDR3 bases are TGTGCCAGCAGCCGACCTAGCGGGACTAGGCTGGTCGGCTCCTACAATGAGCAGTTCTTC. The complete variable domain, with remaining parts taken from reference TRBV7-2 and TRBJ2-1, reads GAGVSQSPSNKVTEKGKDVELRCDPISGHTALYWYRQSLGQGLEFLIYFQGNSAPDKSGLPSDRFSAERTGGSVSTLTIQRTQQEDSAVYLCASSRPSGTRLVGSYNEQFFGPGTRLTVL.

This clonotype was seen repeatedly, ten times or more. V and J are TRBV11-3 and TRBJ2-1; D might be TRBD2 (6 bases). The germline CDR1 and CDR2 sequences are SGHNT and YENEEA. The ends were cut back, 4 bases at V and 0 bases at J, with 10 bases in the middle. CDR3 length equals 15 residues. The CDR3 spells CASSSAGYSYNEQFF. The DNA of the CDR3 is TGTGCCAGCAGCTCGGCGGGGTACTCCTACAATGAGCAGTTCTTC.

This clonotype was picked up many times. The chain has TRBV11-2 and TRBJ1-1, with unresolved D. The germline V gene has CDR1 SGHAT and CDR2 FQNNGV. The CDR3 length is 14 residues. Trimming took 3 bases from V and 4 from J, leaving 12 bases between them. Here the CDR3 DNA reads TGTGCCAGCAGCTTCCTTATGCGTGGCACTGAAGCTTTCTTT. It encodes CASSFLMRGTEAFF.

On this clonotype: This sequence may be a read error, since a much larger clone differs from it by one base. The chain couples TRBV6-5 to TRBJ1-1; 8 bases are shared with TRBD1. V gave up 5 bases and J gave up 6 bases; unmatched junction bases: 14. Looked up from germline, CDR1 is MNHEY and CDR2 is SVGAGI. This CDR3 is built from 16 residues. CDR3 region: CASSDRQGHRNAEAFF. As DNA, the CDR3 is TGTGCCAGCAGTGATCGACAGGGGCATCGTAACGCTGAAGCTTTCTTT.

In regard to this clonotype: This may come from a read error, since a much larger clone is one base off. V gene TRBV5-8 combines with J gene TRBJ1-1; a weak D match, TRBD1 (5 bases). The germline CDR1 and CDR2 sequences are SGHTS and YDEGEE. The CDR3 has 15 residues. The CDR3 protein is CAGSPTGQFNTEAFF. In DNA form, the CDR3 reads TGTGCCGGCAGCCCCACGGGGCAGTTTAACACTGAAGCTTTCTTT.

This clonotype was counted between two and nine times. This rearrangement joins TRBV10-3 to TRBJ2-1; TRBD1 aligns across 7 bases. The germline CDR1 and CDR2 sequences are ENHRY and SYGVKD. V gave up 3 bases and J gave up 9 bases; unmatched junction bases: 8. The CDR3 covers 14 residues. In DNA, the CDR3 is TGTGCCATCAGTGAACCCTTGACAGGGCTTGAGCAGTTCTTC. Translating gives CAISEPLTGLEQFF.

This clonotype was picked up many times. The rearrangement uses TRBV5-1 and TRBJ1-5, with D tentatively TRBD1 (6 bases). This CDR3 has 14 amino acids. Trimming cost V 2 bases and J 8 bases, with 14 bases left between them. Germline CDR1 is SGHRS and CDR2 is YFSETQ. The CDR3 DNA follows: TGCGCCAGCAGCTTTATCGGGGGCTCTGAGCCCCAGCATTTT. Translated: CASSFIGGSEPQHF.

Regarding this clonotype: The junction does not match germline at one end; this may be a read error. The chain recombines TRBV5-1 with TRBJ2-1; 11 nucleotides agree with TRBD2. The CDR3 extends over 16 amino acids. CDR1 is SGHRS and CDR2 is YFSETQ in the germline V gene. The DNA for the CDR3 is TGCGCCAGCGGCCTGACTAGCGGGGCGTCCTACAATGAGCAGCTCTTC. This translates into CASGLTSGASYNEQLF.